A single TCR beta chain is shown here with its context. Its target is unknown. V lost 10 bases and J 2 bases, leaving 23 bases between the germline ends. The length of the CDR3 is 17 residues. CDR1 ENHRY and CDR2 SYGVKD come from the germline V gene. Noted time point: newly diagnosed GD, antithyroid drugs for less than 3 months. PBMC RNA was the source of the TCR library. For TCR beta, libraries came from iRepertoire HTBI primers and Arm-PCR of CDR3 regions. MiXCR, run by TCRdb on the multiplex PCR reads, gives a single entry per CDR3 protein. The profile shows about 220,000 distinct CDR3 sequences, approximately 18% of them singletons. The data were obtained in a study of regulatory T cells in long-lasting Graves disease. Study observations and caveats: With a small sample size, accuracy may have been reduced. Persistent cases favored TRBV28, TRBJ1-2 and TRBJ2-5.

The same data also went into a second study, on T cells in Graves' hyperthyroidism and ophthalmopathy. That paper notes: Patients aged 18 to 65 had newly diagnosed hyperthyroidism lasting under 2 months. Blood shared most expanded thyroid clonotypes above 0.001.

The source material was peripheral blood mononuclear cells (PBMCs), sampled at new diagnosis, from a patient treated with antithyroid drugs. The rearrangement links TRBV10-3 to TRBJ2-2, with D maybe TRBD1 (5 bases). The TCR originated in a woman aged 25-40 years with Graves disease. In DNA form, the CDR3 reads TGTGCCACCACAGAACCTACAGGATACCCCAACACCGGGGAGCTGTTTTTT. As protein: CATTEPTGYPNTGELFF.